This T cell receptor beta chain was sequenced for a study of T-cell reconstitution after alpha-beta-depleted transplantation in children. The CDR3 has 14 amino acids. The germline gives CDR1 SGHRS, CDR2 YFSETQ. Trimming shortened V by 1 base and J by 5 bases, and 10 bases separated the two germline ends. This clonotype was picked up a small number of times. Molecular barcoding with unique molecular identifiers was used for the TCRbeta library. TCRdb fed the PCR reads into MiXCR, producing one record per CDR3 protein. The top ten clones hold approximately 1% of a sample with about 640,000 distinct CDR3 sequences, roughly 17% of them seen once.

This TCR came from a human donor who donated a stem cell graft to a child with acute myeloid leukemia. The material sequenced was PBMCs from the stem cell graft donor, taken from the stem cell graft. This sequence joins TRBV5-1 and TRBJ1-5, with unresolved D. The DNA of the CDR3 is TGCGCCAGCAGCTTGTTAGGGCACGATCAGCCCCAGCATTTT. Translation gives CASSLLGHDQPQHF.